The sample holds a few counts of the clone carrying this T cell receptor (beta chain). Its antigen is currently unknown. The CDR3 totals 11 residues. CDR1 is GTSNPN, CDR2 SVGIG, per germline (reference sequence). Unmatched junction bases numbered 2, after V lost 3 bases and J lost 8 bases. This sample is part of a study of cytomegalovirus exposure and HLA in healthy donors. Both 60 Vbeta primers and 13 Jbeta primers went into the PCR. The method was immunoSEQ multiplex PCR; TCRdb's version includes in-frame clones alone and lacks a portion of them. The repertoire holds some 150,000 clones, with roughly 76% as singletons. Study-level points and caveats: TCR beta sequences reportedly predicted most subjects' HLA-A and HLA-B alleles accurately. HLA alleles showed associations with 16,951 TCR beta sequences in a later analysis, at a 0.05 false discovery rate. TRBV6-2, TRBV6-3 and other indistinguishable V segments were excluded. As a later analysis showed, a missense DCLRE1C variant was linked to trimming of TCR beta V- and J-genes.

The sequencing sample was made of PBMCs. The source of this sequence is a woman under 40 in good health and CMV-seronegative. The chain carries TRBV30 and TRBJ1-2; 8 bases match TRBD1. The DNA of the CDR3 is TGTGCCTGGAGAGACAGGGGAGGCTACACCTTC. It translates to CAWRDRGGYTF.